The rows below give T cell receptor beta chains drawn from one sample of a study of T-cell reconstitution after alpha-beta-depleted transplantation in children. TCRdb fed the PCR reads into MiXCR, producing one record per CDR3 protein. Counted here are hundreds of thousands of distinct CDR3 sequences, 15% to 20% occurring once; the ten biggest clones make up 0.85% to 1.3%. The sequencing used PBMCs from the stem cell graft donor, collected from the stem cell graft. The source of these receptors is a human donor who donated a stem cell graft to a child with acute myeloid leukemia. Both conserved end residues are part of each CDR3. Each record gives: V gene, D gene, J gene, clone size, CDR3 DNA, CDR3 protein. D genes are given only for firm matches. Rows may omit the clone size; those that give it use once, few, many or a size class.

V: TRBV20-1; D: TRBD1; J: TRBJ2-1; size: many; DNA: TGCAGTGCCCCCACCCGACAGGGGGCGAGAAACAATGAGCAGTTCTTC; CDR3: CSAPTRQGARNNEQFF
V: TRBV7-8; D: TRBD2; J: TRBJ2-7; size: few; DNA: TGTGCCAGCAGCCGGACTAGCGGAGGTAACGAGCAGTACTTC; CDR3: CASSRTSGGNEQYF
V: TRBV20-1; D: .; J: TRBJ2-1; size: many; DNA: TGCAGTGCGAACAGGGAGGTGGTTGAGCAGTTCTTC; CDR3: CSANREVVEQFF
V: TRBV7-9; D: .; J: TRBJ1-1; size: .; DNA: TGTGCCAGTCTCACTCAAGGGGGAGGCACTGAAGCTTTCTTT; CDR3: CASLTQGGGTEAFF
V: TRBV6-1; D: .; J: TRBJ1-6; size: .; DNA: TGTGCCAGCAGTGAAGCGGACGGTCCTCTAGGGAATTTACCCCTCCACTTT; CDR3: CASSEADGPLGNLPLHF
V: TRBV20-1; D: TRBD2; J: TRBJ2-3; size: .; DNA: TGCAGTGCTAGAGAACTAGCGGGGGGGTACACAGATACGCAGTATTTT; CDR3: CSARELAGGYTDTQYF
V: TRBV5-4; D: TRBD1; J: TRBJ1-2; size: many; DNA: TGTGCCAGCAGCTTTTCCAACAGGGGGCACGGCTACACCTTC; CDR3: CASSFSNRGHGYTF
V: TRBV20-1; D: .; J: TRBJ1-6; size: few; DNA: TGCAGTGTAGAACACCGAGGGAATTCACCCCTCCACTTT; CDR3: CSVEHRGNSPLHF
V: TRBV9; D: .; J: TRBJ2-3; size: .; DNA: TGTGCCAGCAGCGTAGGGTGGGGTAAAGATACGCAGTATTTT; CDR3: CASSVGWGKDTQYF
V: TRBV9; D: TRBD1; J: TRBJ1-5; size: .; DNA: TGTGCCAGCAGCGCTGACAGGGTTGGTCAGCCCCAGCATTTT; CDR3: CASSADRVGQPQHF
V: TRBV5-6; D: .; J: TRBJ2-2; size: .; DNA: TGTGCCAGCAGCCCAGGGGTTAACACCGGGGAGCTGTTTTTT; CDR3: CASSPGVNTGELFF
V: TRBV6-5; D: TRBD2; J: TRBJ2-2; size: few; DNA: TGTGCCAGCAGTTCCCTAGCGGGGGGCCATAAGAACACCGGGGAGCTGTTTTTT; CDR3: CASSSLAGGHKNTGELFF
V: TRBV11-2; D: TRBD2; J: TRBJ2-5; size: .; DNA: TGTGCCAGCAGCTTATTGGGACTACAAGAGACCCAGTACTTC; CDR3: CASSLLGLQETQYF
V: TRBV20-1; D: TRBD1; J: TRBJ1-5; size: many; DNA: TGCAGTGCCCTCCGGGACAGGGTCAACCAGCCCCAGCATTTT; CDR3: CSALRDRVNQPQHF
V: TRBV20-1; D: .; J: TRBJ2-1; size: many; DNA: TGCAGTGCTAGAAGTGAGGGGGAAGGTGAAAATGAGCAGTTCTTC; CDR3: CSARSEGEGENEQFF
V: TRBV20-1; D: TRBD1; J: TRBJ1-1; size: few; DNA: TGCAGTGCTAGCCGACAGGGTTCGTCGTCGCCTGAAGCTTTCTTT; CDR3: CSASRQGSSSPEAFF
V: TRBV20-1; D: .; J: TRBJ2-1; size: many; DNA: TGCAGTGCTCCCGGGGCGGGGAGAGGGTACAATGAGCAGTTCTTC; CDR3: CSAPGAGRGYNEQFF